A selection of T cell receptor beta chains follows, all from one sample in a study of response to subunit inactivated influenza vaccine. MiXCR, applied by TCRdb to the RT-PCR reads, yields one record per CDR3 protein. The sample includes about 800,000 distinct CDR3 sequences, over 20% of them seen just once. Sample: PBMCs from blood, taken about 5 days after vaccination. The receptors derive from a man aged 45-65 years who received an inactivated influenza vaccine. CDR3s include the opening cysteine and the closing phenylalanine or tryptophan. The order of the fields is CDR3 DNA, CDR3 protein, V gene, clone size, CDR3 length, J gene, D gene. The D gene is left open where the match is weak. Part of the rows lack a size; the others show once, few, many or a class for expanded clones.

DNA: TGTGCCAGCAGCGCGGAGGGGGGAAGGTACAATGAGCAGTTCTTC; CDR3: CASSAEGGRYNEQFF; V: TRBV2; size: .; length: 15; J: TRBJ2-1; D: .
DNA: TGTGCCAGCAGCGCCTATGGACTAGCCTACGAGCAGTACTTC; CDR3: CASSAYGLAYEQYF; V: TRBV9; size: few; length: 14; J: TRBJ2-7; D: TRBD2
DNA: TGCAGTGCTCGTTTTAGCGGGAGATCCTACAATGAGCAGTTCTTC; CDR3: CSARFSGRSYNEQFF; V: TRBV20-1; size: .; length: 15; J: TRBJ2-1; D: TRBD2
DNA: TGCGCCAGCAGCTTGAACCGGGGCAGGGGGGCAGATACGCAGTATTTT; CDR3: CASSLNRGRGADTQYF; V: TRBV5-1; size: few; length: 16; J: TRBJ2-3; D: .
DNA: TGCAGTGCTAGAGTAGGGCAGCCCTACGAGCAGTACTTC; CDR3: CSARVGQPYEQYF; V: TRBV20-1; size: few; length: 13; J: TRBJ2-7; D: .
DNA: TGCAGTGCTAGAGGGGGGGACGGCTATGGCTACACCTTC; CDR3: CSARGGDGYGYTF; V: TRBV20-1; size: .; length: 13; J: TRBJ1-2; D: .
DNA: TGCAGCGTCTTGGGGACAGGTAGCACAGATACGCAGTATTTT; CDR3: CSVLGTGSTDTQYF; V: TRBV29-1; size: .; length: 14; J: TRBJ2-3; D: TRBD1
DNA: TGTGCAACGGGACGAGGGACAGGGATTATCTACGAGCAGTACTTC; CDR3: CATGRGTGIIYEQYF; V: TRBV30; size: few; length: 15; J: TRBJ2-7; D: TRBD1
DNA: TGTGCCAGCAGTTACTCACTAGTTGGTTTAGGGGAGCTGTTTTTT; CDR3: CASSYSLVGLGELFF; V: TRBV6-5; size: few; length: 15; J: TRBJ2-2; D: .
DNA: TGTGCCAGCTCACCGACTGTTTCCTTAACCCAGGGTGAAAAACTGTTTTTT; CDR3: CASSPTVSLTQGEKLFF; V: TRBV18; size: .; length: 17; J: TRBJ1-4; D: .
DNA: TGCAGTGGAGGACTAGCGGGAGCCGTCAACTACGAGCAGTACTTC; CDR3: CSGGLAGAVNYEQYF; V: TRBV20-1; size: few; length: 15; J: TRBJ2-7; D: TRBD2
DNA: TGCGCCAGCAGCCAAACGACGCGGACAGGGGACACTGAAGCTTTCTTT; CDR3: CASSQTTRTGDTEAFF; V: TRBV5-1; size: many; length: 16; J: TRBJ1-1; D: TRBD1
DNA: TGTGCCAGCAGTTTAGGTCAGCTACGAGAGACCCAGTACTTC; CDR3: CASSLGQLRETQYF; V: TRBV12-3/TRBV12-4; size: .; length: 14; J: TRBJ2-5; D: .
DNA: TGTGCCAGCAGGGTACTAGCGGGGGGAATTAACAATGAGCAGTTCTTC; CDR3: CASRVLAGGINNEQFF; V: TRBV28; size: few; length: 16; J: TRBJ2-1; D: TRBD2
DNA: TGTGCCAGCAGAGGGGGCTACGAGCAGTACTTC; CDR3: CASRGGYEQYF; V: TRBV6-2/TRBV6-3; size: few; length: 11; J: TRBJ2-7; D: .
DNA: TGTGCCAGCAGTTTATTGGGCCCTGGGGCCAACGTCCTGACTTTC; CDR3: CASSLLGPGANVLTF; V: TRBV6-5; size: .; length: 15; J: TRBJ2-6; D: .
DNA: TGTGCCAGCAGCTCTCAGACAGGGATCACCGGGGAGCTGTTTTTT; CDR3: CASSSQTGITGELFF; V: TRBV12-3/TRBV12-4; size: .; length: 15; J: TRBJ2-2; D: TRBD1
DNA: TGCAGTGCTAGAGATTGGGGGGACAGGGGGCTCGGTGAGCAGTTCTTC; CDR3: CSARDWGDRGLGEQFF; V: TRBV20-1; size: .; length: 16; J: TRBJ2-1; D: TRBD1
DNA: TGCGCCAGCAGCCCCGGCGCGGTCTTCACTGAAGCTTTCTTT; CDR3: CASSPGAVFTEAFF; V: TRBV5-1; size: few; length: 14; J: TRBJ1-1; D: .
DNA: TGTGCCAGCAGTTTGGGGCCTCTGAGCGGGGGAAATGAGCAGTTCTTC; CDR3: CASSLGPLSGGNEQFF; V: TRBV28; size: few; length: 16; J: TRBJ2-1; D: TRBD2
DNA: TGTGCCAGCAGTTTAGGGACTAGCGGGAATACGCAGTATTTT; CDR3: CASSLGTSGNTQYF; V: TRBV27; size: few; length: 14; J: TRBJ2-3; D: TRBD2
DNA: TGTGCCACCAGCAGAGAGACCGGGGAGCTGTTTTTT; CDR3: CATSRETGELFF; V: TRBV15; size: many; length: 12; J: TRBJ2-2; D: .
DNA: TGTGCCAGCAACCTACAGAACACCGGGGAGCTGTTTTTT; CDR3: CASNLQNTGELFF; V: TRBV5-6; size: .; length: 13; J: TRBJ2-2; D: .
DNA: TGTGCCATCAGTGAGATTCACGAGCAGTACTTC; CDR3: CAISEIHEQYF; V: TRBV10-3; size: .; length: 11; J: TRBJ2-7; D: .
DNA: TGTGCCAGCAGCTTTTCCTCTCTAGCCAAAAACATTCAGTACTTC; CDR3: CASSFSSLAKNIQYF; V: TRBV7-2; size: few; length: 15; J: TRBJ2-4; D: .
DNA: TGTGCCTGGAGTTTATCGTTTGACAGGGGGCGGCACATTCAGTACTTC; CDR3: CAWSLSFDRGRHIQYF; V: TRBV30; size: .; length: 16; J: TRBJ2-4; D: TRBD1
DNA: TGTGCCACTTTCCGGGACGCAAACTCCTACGAGCAGTACTTC; CDR3: CATFRDANSYEQYF; V: TRBV6-2/TRBV6-3; size: few; length: 14; J: TRBJ2-7; D: .
DNA: TGTGCCAGCAGCTTATTTCAGGGACCTTCTGGCTACACCTTC; CDR3: CASSLFQGPSGYTF; V: TRBV7-2; size: .; length: 14; J: TRBJ1-2; D: .
DNA: TGCGCCAGCAGCCAAGATTCATGGCCGGCAGATACGCAGTATTTT; CDR3: CASSQDSWPADTQYF; V: TRBV4-3; size: .; length: 15; J: TRBJ2-3; D: .
DNA: TGTGCCAGCAGTTTAGCGAACAGACGAACGGCTGCAGTCCCACACACCGGGGAGCTGTTTTTT; CDR3: CASSLANRRTAAVPHTGELFF; V: TRBV12-3/TRBV12-4; size: .; length: 21; J: TRBJ2-2; D: .
DNA: TGTGCCAGCAGTGGACGACTAGCGGGGGACAGATACAATGAGCAGTTCTTC; CDR3: CASSGRLAGDRYNEQFF; V: TRBV27; size: few; length: 17; J: TRBJ2-1; D: TRBD2
DNA: TGTGCCAGCAGCTTCGGGACAGGGATCGGAAACACCATATATTTT; CDR3: CASSFGTGIGNTIYF; V: TRBV11-2; size: once; length: 15; J: TRBJ1-3; D: TRBD1
DNA: TGTGCCAGCGGCCGGGGCGGAGCCTACAATGAGCAGTTCTTC; CDR3: CASGRGGAYNEQFF; V: TRBV7-2; size: .; length: 14; J: TRBJ2-1; D: .
DNA: TGCAGTGCTCCCCAGACAGGGAGGGACGAGCAGTACTTC; CDR3: CSAPQTGRDEQYF; V: TRBV20-1; size: few; length: 13; J: TRBJ2-7; D: .
DNA: TGCAGCGTTGTGACAGGGCTCGCCAATCAGCCCCAGCATTTT; CDR3: CSVVTGLANQPQHF; V: TRBV29-1; size: .; length: 14; J: TRBJ1-5; D: TRBD1
DNA: TGTGCCATCAGTGAGTCAGGGGGCTCAAGTGAAAAACTGTTTTTT; CDR3: CAISESGGSSEKLFF; V: TRBV10-3; size: .; length: 15; J: TRBJ1-4; D: TRBD1
DNA: TGCAGTGCTGTTAGCGGGGCCACGAACACCGGGGAGCTGTTTTTT; CDR3: CSAVSGATNTGELFF; V: TRBV20-1; size: few; length: 15; J: TRBJ2-2; D: TRBD2
DNA: TGTGCCAGCAGCCCCCATAGCGGGAGTTACAATGAGCAGTTCTTC; CDR3: CASSPHSGSYNEQFF; V: TRBV7-2; size: .; length: 15; J: TRBJ2-1; D: TRBD2
DNA: TGTGCCAGCAGTTTGGGGGGGATAGCTTTCTTT; CDR3: CASSLGGIAFF; V: TRBV12-3/TRBV12-4; size: many; length: 11; J: TRBJ1-1; D: .
DNA: TGTGCCACCAGCAGAGGGCAGCGGGAGTCTTCCGGGGAGCTGTTTTTT; CDR3: CATSRGQRESSGELFF; V: TRBV15; size: .; length: 16; J: TRBJ2-2; D: TRBD2
DNA: TGTGCCAGCAGCCGAACTAGCGGGGGAACCGGGTTAGAGACCCAGTACTTC; CDR3: CASSRTSGGTGLETQYF; V: TRBV7-2; size: many; length: 17; J: TRBJ2-5; D: TRBD2
DNA: TGTGCCAGCAGCCAGACCCGGGGATACGAGCAGTACTTC; CDR3: CASSQTRGYEQYF; V: TRBV12-3/TRBV12-4; size: .; length: 13; J: TRBJ2-7; D: .
DNA: TGTGCCAGCAGTTACACCAGACATACAAACACCGGGGAGCTGTTTTTT; CDR3: CASSYTRHTNTGELFF; V: TRBV6-2/TRBV6-3; size: .; length: 16; J: TRBJ2-2; D: .
DNA: TGCGCCAGCAGCTCGGGTAGCGGTTGGATCTCCTACGAGCAGTACTTC; CDR3: CASSSGSGWISYEQYF; V: TRBV5-1; size: .; length: 16; J: TRBJ2-7; D: .
DNA: TGTGCCAGCAGCTTGTTTGTGCGGGGGCAGGGGTCGAATGAGCAGTTCTTC; CDR3: CASSLFVRGQGSNEQFF; V: TRBV7-2; size: few; length: 17; J: TRBJ2-1; D: .
DNA: TGTGCCAGCAGCCAACAGGGAGGCCAAGAGACCCAGTACTTC; CDR3: CASSQQGGQETQYF; V: TRBV12-3/TRBV12-4; size: few; length: 14; J: TRBJ2-5; D: .
DNA: TGTGCCACCAGCACATCGCGGGGACCTTCCTACGAGCAGTACTTC; CDR3: CATSTSRGPSYEQYF; V: TRBV15; size: few; length: 15; J: TRBJ2-7; D: .
DNA: TGTGCCAGCAGTTTTCACTTTTACAATGAGCAGTTCTTC; CDR3: CASSFHFYNEQFF; V: TRBV12-3/TRBV12-4; size: .; length: 13; J: TRBJ2-1; D: .
DNA: TGCGCCAGCAGCAAAACTAGCGGGGTTTACAATGAGCAGTTCTTC; CDR3: CASSKTSGVYNEQFF; V: TRBV5-1; size: .; length: 15; J: TRBJ2-1; D: TRBD2
DNA: TGCAGTGCTAGCGCAGGGAGCTCCTACAATGAGCAGTTCTTC; CDR3: CSASAGSSYNEQFF; V: TRBV20-1; size: .; length: 14; J: TRBJ2-1; D: .
DNA: TGCAGCGTTGTGGGCAGGGCCTACAATGAGCAGTTCTTC; CDR3: CSVVGRAYNEQFF; V: TRBV29-1; size: .; length: 13; J: TRBJ2-1; D: .
DNA: TGTGCCACCAGTGACTCGGGACAGCAATGGACCGATGAGCAGTTCTTC; CDR3: CATSDSGQQWTDEQFF; V: TRBV24-1; size: .; length: 16; J: TRBJ2-1; D: TRBD1
DNA: TGTGCCAGCAGCTTGGGACTAGCGGCTCTTGGTGAGCAGTTCTTC; CDR3: CASSLGLAALGEQFF; V: TRBV7-9; size: .; length: 15; J: TRBJ2-1; D: TRBD2
DNA: TGTGCCAGCAGCAAACAACGGGCCCCGGGAAACATTCAGTACTTC; CDR3: CASSKQRAPGNIQYF; V: TRBV7-9; size: .; length: 15; J: TRBJ2-4; D: .
DNA: TGTGCCAGCAGCCAAGATTTAAACCGGGTTGGGACCCAGTACTTC; CDR3: CASSQDLNRVGTQYF; V: TRBV4-2; size: .; length: 15; J: TRBJ2-5; D: .
DNA: TGTGCCAGCAGCGGCAGCCGGATAAGCTCTGGGGCCAACGTCCTGACTTTC; CDR3: CASSGSRISSGANVLTF; V: TRBV7-8; size: .; length: 17; J: TRBJ2-6; D: .
DNA: TGTGCCAGCTGTTCCCGGCCAGCTGAGCAGTTCTTC; CDR3: CASCSRPAEQFF; V: TRBV6-5; size: few; length: 12; J: TRBJ2-1; D: .
DNA: TGCGCCAGCAGCTTGACAGGGATCACAGATACGCAGTATTTT; CDR3: CASSLTGITDTQYF; V: TRBV5-1; size: .; length: 14; J: TRBJ2-3; D: .
DNA: TGTGCCAGCAGTATCCGGGACCCCGGTAATTCACCCCTCCACTTT; CDR3: CASSIRDPGNSPLHF; V: TRBV12-3/TRBV12-4; size: .; length: 15; J: TRBJ1-6; D: .
DNA: TGTGCCAGCAGCCCCCGACAGGGGGCGAGTGGCGGGGAGCTGTTTTTT; CDR3: CASSPRQGASGGELFF; V: TRBV7-2; size: .; length: 16; J: TRBJ2-2; D: TRBD1